The 14 T cell receptor beta chains below come from one sample, sequenced in a study of blood T cell repertoires in COVID-19. TCRdb keeps only in-frame clones here, not all; method: immunoSEQ multiplex PCR. This table has 90,000 to 140,000 clones, approximately 83% appearing once. Source material: peripheral blood. These receptors were obtained from a man aged 45-65 years with acute or convalescent COVID-19.

The chain uses TRBV5-3 and TRBJ1-1; TRBD1 might be the D (5 bases). TRBV5-3 carries the ORF label, with uncertain function. Trimming left V 3 bases short and J 10 bases short, with 25 bases between. The CDR3 loop spans 16 amino acids. In nucleotides, the CDR3 is TGTGCCAGAAGCTCCCGGGGGTCCTTCGAATTCAAGTCAGCTTTCTTT. Amino acid sequence: CARSSRGSFEFKSAFF.

The chain couples TRBV30 to TRBJ2-3; 11 bases map to TRBD2. The CDR3 consists of 14 residues. V lost 3 bases to trimming and J lost 4 bases; unmatched junction nucleotides: 3. The germline CDR1 and CDR2 sequences are GTSNPN and SVGIG (reference sequence). The CDR3 spells CAWRLAGAPDTQYF. DNA for the CDR3: TGTGCCTGGAGACTAGCGGGGGCCCCAGATACGCAGTATTTT.

The chain has TRBV4-2 and TRBJ2-5; 7 bases agree with TRBD1. V was clipped by 1 base and J by 4 bases; unmatched bases: 6. From germline, CDR1 is LGHNA and CDR2 YNFKEQ. The CDR3 has 15 amino acids. The CDR3 DNA is TGTGCCAGCAGCCAAGCCGGGACAGTGAGAGAGACCCAGTACTTC. As protein: CASSQAGTVRETQYF.

This clone was recorded once. The chain joins TRBV6-4 to TRBJ1-5, with D perhaps TRBD1 (6 bases). Germline V gene data show CDR1 as MRHNA and CDR2 as SNTAGT. V lost 6 bases and J lost 1, with 19 bases in between. The CDR3 has 17 residues. CDR3 DNA sequence: TGTGCCAGCAGCCCTGGGCTCGGGGGGCGAAGCAATCAGCCCCAGCATTTT. Translated: CASSPGLGGRSNQPQHF.

The CDR3 sequence is CASSNLLLAGQAKNIQYF. The CDR3 coding sequence is TGTGCCAGTAGTAATCTTCTACTCGCGGGACAGGCCAAAAACATTCAGTACTTC. V usage is TRBV19 and J usage is TRBJ2-4, with D maybe TRBD1 (7 bases). The V gene's germline CDR1 is LNHDA and CDR2 SQIVND (reference sequence). The CDR3 length is 18 residues. The germline V and J ends were trimmed by 4 bases and 1 base, with 20 bases remaining between them.

This chain connects TRBV28 to TRBJ2-4, with 7 nucleotides matching TRBD2. CDR3 length: 16 amino acids. V gave up 5 bases and J gave up 0 bases; unmatched junction bases: 7. The germline CDR1 and CDR2 sequences are MDHEN and SYDVKM. In DNA, the CDR3 is TGTGCCAGCAGTCTGCTAGCGGATATAGCCAAAAACATTCAGTACTTC. This gives the protein CASSLLADIAKNIQYF.

The V gene is TRBV6-2 or TRBV6-3, the J gene TRBJ2-3; no reliable D call. This CDR3 region has 12 residues. Trimming removed 5 bases at V and 3 bases at J, with 6 bases between. Germline V gene data show CDR1 as MNHEY and CDR2 as SVGEGT. The chain's CDR3 is CASSENTDTQYF. The CDR3 DNA follows: TGTGCCAGCAGTGAGAATACAGATACGCAGTATTTT.

The rearrangement links TRBV3-1 (or the pseudogene TRBV3-2) to TRBJ1-2; D possibly corresponds to TRBD1 (6 bases). CDR3 length: 14 amino acids. Trimming removed 6 bases from V and 5 bases from J, with 16 bases in between. Per germline, CDR1 LGHDT and CDR2 YNNKEL (reference sequence). This CDR3 reads CASSLARQGYGYTF. In nucleotides, the CDR3 is TGTGCCAGCAGTTTGGCCAGGCAGGGGTATGGCTACACCTTC.

The V and J genes are TRBV7-9 and TRBJ1-2, with 7 bases that match TRBD1. Unmatched junction bases numbered 5, after V lost 6 bases and J lost 1 base. The CDR3 totals 14 residues. Germline values: CDR1 SEHNR, CDR2 FQNEAQ (reference sequence). CDR3: CASSSRQGNYGYTF. In nucleotides, the CDR3 is TGTGCCAGCAGTTCCCGACAGGGTAACTATGGCTACACCTTC.

The V call is TRBV28, the J call TRBJ1-1; D ambiguous. CDR1 and CDR2 from the germline V gene are MDHEN and SYDVKM. Trimming pared 4 bases from V and 6 bases from J, leaving 9 bases between. There are 12 residues in the CDR3. This chain's CDR3 is CASSSQVPEAFF. The DNA for the CDR3 is TGTGCCAGCAGTTCCCAGGTTCCTGAAGCTTTCTTT.

The chain combines TRBV18 with TRBJ1-5; no clear D. The V and J ends lost 3 bases and 1 base respectively, with 10 bases between them. The CDR3 has 15 amino acids. Per the germline V gene, CDR1 is KGHSH and CDR2 is LQKENI. The CDR3 nucleotides read TGTGCCAGCTCACCGCAGTCATCCAGCAATCAGCCCCAGCATTTT. Residues: CASSPQSSSNQPQHF.

This sequence joins TRBV3-1 (or the pseudogene TRBV3-2) and TRBJ1-5; TRBD1 aligns across 9 bases. Per the germline V gene, CDR1 is LGHDT and CDR2 is YNNKEL (reference sequence). The length of the CDR3 is 15 residues. V gave up 4 bases and J gave up 6 bases; unmatched junction bases: 7. The CDR3 region is CASSRTGASGQPQHF. The CDR3 nucleotides are TGTGCCAGCAGCCGGACAGGGGCTTCAGGTCAGCCCCAGCATTTT.

J is TRBJ2-3 and V is TRBV4-1, with TRBD2 as a possible D gene (5 bases). The ends were cut back, 2 bases at V and 1 base at J, with 16 bases in the middle. CDR1 and CDR2 (germline): MGHRA, YSYEKL. This CDR3 region has 17 residues. CDR3 DNA: TGCGCCAGCAGCCAATTCTCTCTAGCTTGGGGCACAGATACGCAGTATTTT. Its translation is CASSQFSLAWGTDTQYF.

CDR3 region: CASWGRKGDGYTF. In nucleotides, the CDR3 is TGTGCCAGTTGGGGACGCAAGGGGGATGGCTACACCTTC. The chain links TRBV19 to TRBJ1-2; perhaps TRBD1 as D (6 bases). The V gene lost 8 bases and the J gene lost 6 bases, with 16 bases spanning the gap. Germline CDR1 LNHDA, CDR2 SQIVND (reference sequence). The CDR3 is 13 residues long.